These 11 T cell receptor beta chains share one sample of origin, sequenced in a study of blood T cell repertoires in COVID-19. Sequencing was performed with immunoSEQ multiplex PCR; in TCRdb, only in-frame clones are kept and a portion is missing. The sample consists of some 240,000 clones, approximately 80% of them appearing once. Sequencing was done on a sample of peripheral blood. All receptors derive from a human donor in a cohort sampled during active COVID-19.

This clone was observed once. J is TRBJ1-3 and V is TRBV19, with D maybe TRBD1 (6 bases). This CDR3 has 14 residues. Trimming removed 5 bases from V and 0 bases from J, with 8 bases in between. CDR1 is LNHDA, CDR2 SQIVND, per germline (reference sequence). CDR3 in DNA: TGTGCCAGTAGTTTGGACAGCTCTGGAAACACCATATATTTT. Protein: CASSLDSSGNTIYF.

This chain joins TRBV3-1 (or the pseudogene TRBV3-2) and TRBJ1-3, with D perhaps matching TRBD1 (5 bases). V was cut by 4 bases and J by 0 bases, with 19 bases left in between. Germline values: CDR1 LGHDT, CDR2 YNNKEL (reference sequence). The CDR3 loop spans 18 amino acids. The CDR3: CASSLPQYMGGSGNTIYF. For the CDR3, the DNA is TGTGCCAGCAGCCTCCCCCAGTACATGGGGGGCTCTGGAAACACCATATATTTT.

The CDR3, as DNA: TGTGCCAGCTCACCATCGGAGGGGGCGCGGATCGCAAACACCATATATTTT. This sequence encodes CASSPSEGARIANTIYF. The chain recombines TRBV18 with TRBJ1-3, with 7 bases identical to TRBD1. This CDR3 has 17 amino acids. Germline assignment: CDR1 KGHSH and CDR2 LQKENI. J gave up 6 bases and V 2 bases, and 13 bases lay outside the gene matches.

This clone has ten or more counts. In DNA, the CDR3 is TGTGCCAGCAGCTCAGGACTTTCCACTCGGGGGACCCAGTACTTC. Translating it yields CASSSGLSTRGTQYF. This rearrangement joins TRBV6-5 to TRBJ2-5; a possible D gene is TRBD2 (5 bases). The germline V and J ends were trimmed by 6 bases and 7 bases, with 21 bases remaining between them. The CDR3 is 15 amino acids. Germline V gives CDR1 MNHEY, CDR2 SVGAGI.

The chain is built from TRBV7-9 and TRBJ2-3; TRBD1 matches at 8 bases. The CDR3 extends over 14 amino acids. Germline V gene sequence: CDR1 SEHNR, CDR2 FQNEAQ (reference sequence). Trimming removed 5 bases from V and 6 bases from J; junction bases left unmatched: 7. CDR3 loop: CASSPRQGIDTQYF. Here the CDR3 DNA reads TGTGCCAGCAGCCCGCGACAGGGGATCGATACGCAGTATTTT.

The chain uses TRBV5-1 and TRBJ2-7; 8 bases agree with TRBD1. Germline V gene sequence: CDR1 SGHRS, CDR2 YFSETQ. The V gene end was trimmed by 4 bases and the J gene end by 3 bases; junction bases not matched to a gene: 9. The CDR3 is 15 residues long. CDR3 protein: CASSPRQGASYEQYF. The CDR3 DNA follows: TGCGCCAGCAGCCCCCGGCAGGGGGCAAGCTACGAGCAGTACTTC.

V and J are TRBV7-9 and TRBJ2-1, with a tentative D call TRBD1 (6 bases). Trimming took 5 bases from V and 16 from J, leaving 15 bases between them. The CDR3 totals 11 residues. CDR1 and CDR2 from the germline V gene are SEHNR and FQNEAQ (reference sequence). The CDR3 reads CASSPGTSPFF. CDR3 nucleotide sequence: TGTGCCAGCAGCCCAGGGACAAGCCCATTCTTC.

The rearrangement uses TRBV28 and TRBJ1-1, with D perhaps matching TRBD1 (5 bases). Trimming cost V 2 bases and J 6 bases, with 13 bases left between them. The CDR3 length is 14 residues. Per the germline V gene, CDR1 is MDHEN and CDR2 is SYDVKM. The CDR3 bases are TGTGCCAGCAGTTTAAGACAGAGTTCTTCTGAAGCTTTCTTT. Its protein is CASSLRQSSSEAFF.

The chain uses TRBV4-2 and TRBJ1-1; 9 nucleotides line up with TRBD1. V gave up 3 bases and J gave up 4 bases; unmatched junction bases: 12. The germline V gene encodes CDR1 LGHNA and CDR2 YNFKEQ. The CDR3 spans 17 residues. In nucleotides, the CDR3 is TGTGCCAGCAGCCACACCGGCTCGACAGGGGGTGGCACTGAAGCTTTCTTT. This codes for CASSHTGSTGGGTEAFF.

The V call is TRBV15, the J call TRBJ2-1, with 7 nucleotides matching TRBD2. Germline-derived CDR1 and CDR2 are LNHNV and YYDKDF (reference sequence). Trimming removed 1 base from V and 0 bases from J; junction bases left unmatched: 3. This CDR3 comprises 16 residues. Written as DNA, the CDR3 is TGTGCCACCAGCAGAGTTGGCGGGAGCTCCTACAATGAGCAGTTCTTC. It yields the protein CATSRVGGSSYNEQFF. The complete variable domain, with remaining parts taken from reference TRBV15 and TRBJ2-1, reads DAMVIQNPRYQVTQFGKPVTLSCSQTLNHNVMYWYQQKSSQAPKLLFHYYDKDFNNEADTPDNFQSRRPNTSFCFLDIRSPGLGDTAMYLCATSRVGGSSYNEQFFGPGTRLTVL.

The sample holds a few counts of this clone. The CDR3 DNA reads as TGTGCCAGCAGTTCTTCAACAGGTGAATACGAGCAGTACTTC. Its translation is CASSSSTGEYEQYF. The chain joins TRBV28 to TRBJ2-7, with a tentative D call TRBD1 (5 bases). The germline V gene encodes CDR1 MDHEN and CDR2 SYDVKM. This CDR3 region has 14 residues. V was trimmed by 4 bases and J by 4 bases, leaving 14 bases between them.